The clone carrying this TCR beta chain has a handful of counts. The target antigen is unknown. TCRdb ran MiXCR on the reads and lists one entry per CDR3 protein. The sample records about 230,000 distinct CDR3 sequences, roughly 23% being singletons. The data were obtained in a study of T cell repertoires in cytomegalovirus infection. Study context: CMV infection plus the matching HLA type was flagged by public TCR beta signatures. Broader study findings: CMV-specific TCR beta clonotypes restricted by HLA-C were the ones dominating the ex vivo response. Cumulated frequencies of public TCR beta families served to identify carriers of CMV plus the relevant HLA.

Germline CDR1 and CDR2: DFQATT and SNEGSKA (reference sequence). Between the trimmed V and J ends, which lost 5 bases and 5 bases, there was a span of 9 bases. The CDR3 sequence is 11 residues long. What was sequenced was CD8+ T cells from PBMCs. This TCR was recovered from a human donor in good health (CMV status not recorded). Some clones in this sample may be carry-over from other donors' samples. This rearrangement joins TRBV20-1 to TRBJ1-1, with D possibly being TRBD1 (5 bases). CDR3 sequence reads: CSAFQGTEAFF. CDR3 coding DNA: TGCAGTGCTTTCCAGGGAACTGAAGCTTTCTTT.